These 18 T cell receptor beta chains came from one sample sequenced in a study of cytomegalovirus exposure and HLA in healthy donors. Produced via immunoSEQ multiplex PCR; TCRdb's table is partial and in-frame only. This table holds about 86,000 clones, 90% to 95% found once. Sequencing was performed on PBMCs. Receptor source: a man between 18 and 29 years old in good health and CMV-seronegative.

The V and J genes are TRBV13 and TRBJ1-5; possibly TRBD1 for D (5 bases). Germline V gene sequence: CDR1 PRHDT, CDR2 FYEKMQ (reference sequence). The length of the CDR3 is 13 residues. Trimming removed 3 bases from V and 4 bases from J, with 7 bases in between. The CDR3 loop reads CASSLGLNQPQHF. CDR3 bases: TGTGCCAGCAGCTTGGGGCTTAATCAGCCCCAGCATTTT.

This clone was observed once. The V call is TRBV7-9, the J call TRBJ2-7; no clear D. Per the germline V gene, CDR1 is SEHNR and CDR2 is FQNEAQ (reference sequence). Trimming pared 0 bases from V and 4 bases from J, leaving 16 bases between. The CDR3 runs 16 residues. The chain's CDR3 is CASSLALAPLEYEQYF. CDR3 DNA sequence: TGTGCCAGCAGCTTAGCGTTGGCCCCCCTAGAATACGAGCAGTACTTC.

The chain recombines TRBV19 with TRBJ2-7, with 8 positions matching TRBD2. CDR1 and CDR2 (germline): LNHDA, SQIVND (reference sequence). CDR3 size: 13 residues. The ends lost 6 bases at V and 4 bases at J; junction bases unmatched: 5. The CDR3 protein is CASRSSGSYEQYF. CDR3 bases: TGTGCCAGTAGGTCGAGCGGGAGTTACGAGCAGTACTTC.

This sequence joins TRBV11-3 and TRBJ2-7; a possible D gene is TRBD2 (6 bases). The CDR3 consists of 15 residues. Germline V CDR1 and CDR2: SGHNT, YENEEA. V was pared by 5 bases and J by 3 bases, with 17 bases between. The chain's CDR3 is CASSALRDLHYEQYF. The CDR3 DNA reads TGTGCCAGCAGCGCCCTCCGGGACTTACACTACGAGCAGTACTTC.

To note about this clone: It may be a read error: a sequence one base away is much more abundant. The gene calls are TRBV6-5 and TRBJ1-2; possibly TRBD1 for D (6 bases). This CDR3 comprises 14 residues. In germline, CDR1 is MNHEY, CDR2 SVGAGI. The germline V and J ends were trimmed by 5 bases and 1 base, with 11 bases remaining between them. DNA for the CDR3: TGTGCCAGCAGTGACACGGACAGTAACTATGGCTACACCTTC. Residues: CASSDTDSNYGYTF.

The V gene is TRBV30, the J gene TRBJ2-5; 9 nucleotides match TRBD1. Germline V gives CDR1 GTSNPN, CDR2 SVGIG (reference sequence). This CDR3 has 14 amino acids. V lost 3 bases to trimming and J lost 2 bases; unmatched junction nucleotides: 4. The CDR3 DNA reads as TGTGCCTGGAGCGGACAGGGGACACAAGAGACCCAGTACTTC. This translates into CAWSGQGTQETQYF.

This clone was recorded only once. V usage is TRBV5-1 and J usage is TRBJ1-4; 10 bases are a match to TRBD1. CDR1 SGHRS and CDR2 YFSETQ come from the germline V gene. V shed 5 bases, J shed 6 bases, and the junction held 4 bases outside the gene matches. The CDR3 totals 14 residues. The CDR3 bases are TGCGCCAGCAGGCCCGGGACAGGGGATGAAAAACTGTTTTTT. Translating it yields CASRPGTGDEKLFF.

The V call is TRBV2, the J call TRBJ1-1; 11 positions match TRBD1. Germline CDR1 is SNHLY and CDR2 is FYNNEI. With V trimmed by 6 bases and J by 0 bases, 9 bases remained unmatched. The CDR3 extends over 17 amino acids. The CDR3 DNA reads TGTGCCAGCAGACAAACGGACAGGGGGCACATGAACACTGAAGCTTTCTTT. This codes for CASRQTDRGHMNTEAFF.

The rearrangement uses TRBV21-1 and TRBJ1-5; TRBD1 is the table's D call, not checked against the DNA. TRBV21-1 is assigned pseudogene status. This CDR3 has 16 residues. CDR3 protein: CASSKGAGGGNQPQHF. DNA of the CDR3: TGTGCCAGCAGCAAAGGGGCAGGGGGAGGCAATCAGCCCCAGCATTTT.

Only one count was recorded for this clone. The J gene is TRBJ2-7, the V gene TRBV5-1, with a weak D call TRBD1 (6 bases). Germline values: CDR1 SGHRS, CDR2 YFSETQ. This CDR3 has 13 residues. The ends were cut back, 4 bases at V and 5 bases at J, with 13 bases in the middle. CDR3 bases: TGCGCCAGCAGCCTACAGGGAAGCAACGAGCAGTACTTC. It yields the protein CASSLQGSNEQYF.

CDR3: CASSRGQYYGYTF. The DNA of the CDR3 is TGTGCCAGCAGCCGGGGACAGTACTATGGCTACACCTTC. The chain carries TRBV28 and TRBJ1-2, with 7 bases that match TRBD1. Germline V gene lookup returns CDR1 MDHEN and CDR2 SYDVKM. This CDR3 has 13 residues. V trimming: 6 bases; J trimming: 3 bases; junction bases outside the gene matches: 4.

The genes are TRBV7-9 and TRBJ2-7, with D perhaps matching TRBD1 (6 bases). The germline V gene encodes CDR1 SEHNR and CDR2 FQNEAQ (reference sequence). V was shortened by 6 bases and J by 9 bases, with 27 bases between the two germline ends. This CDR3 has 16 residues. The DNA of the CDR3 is TGTGCCAGCAGTTACTCAGGAGGACAGTATTCTACAGGGCAGTACTTC. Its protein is CASSYSGGQYSTGQYF.

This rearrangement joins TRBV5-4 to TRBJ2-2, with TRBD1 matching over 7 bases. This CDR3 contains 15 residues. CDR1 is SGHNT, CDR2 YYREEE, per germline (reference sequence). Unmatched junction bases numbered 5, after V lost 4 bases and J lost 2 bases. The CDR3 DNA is TGTGCCAGCAGCCCTGGGACAGTCAACACCGGGGAGCTGTTTTTT. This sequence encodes CASSPGTVNTGELFF.

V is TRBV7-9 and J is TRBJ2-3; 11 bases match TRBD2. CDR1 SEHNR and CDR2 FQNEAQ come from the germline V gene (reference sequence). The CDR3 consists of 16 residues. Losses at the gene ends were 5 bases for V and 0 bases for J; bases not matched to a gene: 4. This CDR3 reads CASSLRTSGSTDTQYF. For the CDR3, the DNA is TGTGCCAGCAGCCTCCGGACTAGCGGGAGCACAGATACGCAGTATTTT.

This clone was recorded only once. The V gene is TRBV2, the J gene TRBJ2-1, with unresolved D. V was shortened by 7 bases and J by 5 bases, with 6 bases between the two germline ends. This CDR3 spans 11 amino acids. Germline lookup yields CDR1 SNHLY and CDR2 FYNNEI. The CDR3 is CASTPDNEQFF. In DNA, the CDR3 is TGTGCCAGCACCCCAGACAATGAGCAGTTCTTC.

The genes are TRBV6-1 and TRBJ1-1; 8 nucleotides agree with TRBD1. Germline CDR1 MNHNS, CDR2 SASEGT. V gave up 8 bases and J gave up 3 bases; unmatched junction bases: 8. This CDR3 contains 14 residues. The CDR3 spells CASRRDRRYTEAFF. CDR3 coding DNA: TGTGCCAGCCGAAGGGACAGGCGTTACACTGAAGCTTTCTTT.

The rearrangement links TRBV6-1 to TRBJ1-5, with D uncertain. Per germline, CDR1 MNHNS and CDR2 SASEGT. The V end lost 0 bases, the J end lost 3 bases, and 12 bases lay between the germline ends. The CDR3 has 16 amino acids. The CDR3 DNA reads TGTGCCAGCAGTGAAGCGGGCATCTTCATCAATCAGCCCCAGCATTTT. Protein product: CASSEAGIFINQPQHF.

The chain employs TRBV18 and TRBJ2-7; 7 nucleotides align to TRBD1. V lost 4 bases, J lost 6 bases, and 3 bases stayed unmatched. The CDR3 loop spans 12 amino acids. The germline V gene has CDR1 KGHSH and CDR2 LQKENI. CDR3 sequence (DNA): TGTGCCAGCTCACTGACAGGGCGCGAGCAGTACTTC. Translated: CASSLTGREQYF.